The 14 T cell receptor beta chains below come from one sample, sequenced in a study of CD8 T cells in ankylosing spondylitis. Each CDR3 protein is one row after TCRdb ran MiXCR on the 5' RACE reads. The repertoire holds 300,000 to 400,000 distinct CDR3 sequences, with 20% to 25% as singletons. Material: blood, either unsorted or a sorted T cell fraction (not recorded which). Receptors were obtained from a male donor with ankylosing spondylitis or in good health (not recorded which).

This clonotype was seen only a few times. V usage is TRBV4-2 and J usage is TRBJ2-1, with D uncertain. From germline, CDR1 is LGHNA and CDR2 YNFKEQ. The CDR3 loop spans 16 amino acids. Trimming took 0 bases from V and 9 from J, leaving 18 bases between them. The CDR3 DNA is TGTGCCAGCAGCCAAGATCATCGGCTAAACTTGGGTGAGCAGTTCTTC. Translated: CASSQDHRLNLGEQFF.

This clonotype has a handful of counts. The chain links TRBV11-2 to TRBJ2-3; the D gene is possibly TRBD2 (6 bases). V was pared by 0 bases and J by 1 base, with 8 bases between. Germline V gene data show CDR1 as SGHAT and CDR2 as FQNNGV. The CDR3 is made up of 15 amino acids. The CDR3 reads CASSLEGLRTDTQYF. The CDR3 coding sequence is TGTGCCAGCAGCTTAGAGGGACTTCGCACAGATACGCAGTATTTT.

CDR3 residues: CATSAGLGYNEQFF. CDR3 nucleotides: TGTGCCACCTCAGCGGGTTTGGGCTACAATGAGCAGTTCTTC. The chain joins TRBV24-1 to TRBJ2-1, with D tentatively TRBD2 (6 bases). Per germline, CDR1 KGHDR and CDR2 SFDVKD. The length of the CDR3 is 14 residues. V was clipped by 9 bases and J by 3 bases, with 14 bases between them.

There are a few counts of this clonotype. V and J are TRBV6-5 and TRBJ2-5, with D unresolved. The CDR3 covers 14 residues. V was trimmed by 2 bases and J by 0 bases, leaving 7 bases between them. Per the germline V gene, CDR1 is MNHEY and CDR2 is SVGAGI. The CDR3 DNA is TGTGCCAGCAGTTACCTGAGCGACCAAGAGACCCAGTACTTC. Translating gives CASSYLSDQETQYF.

The sample holds a few counts of this clonotype. The rearrangement joins TRBV12-3 or TRBV12-4 to TRBJ2-6, with 13 positions matching TRBD2. The trim removed 5 bases at V and 0 bases at J, leaving 10 bases unmatched. The CDR3 extends over 20 amino acids. The CDR3 DNA sequence: TGTGCCAGCAGTCCCGTTGGACTAGCGGGGGACCACTCTGGGGCCAACGTCCTGACTTTC. Protein sequence: CASSPVGLAGDHSGANVLTF.

This clonotype was counted between two and nine times. This chain links TRBV28 with TRBJ2-4, with D unclear. With 5 bases removed from V and 0 bases from J, the gap between germline ends came to 11 bases. Per germline, CDR1 MDHEN and CDR2 SYDVKM. The CDR3 has 15 amino acids. The CDR3 here is CASSARVVAKNIQYF. The CDR3, as DNA: TGTGCCAGCAGTGCCCGGGTGGTAGCCAAAAACATTCAGTACTTC.

This chain joins TRBV27 and TRBJ2-5; the match to TRBD2 covers 10 bases. The germline CDR1 and CDR2 sequences are MNHEY and SMNVEV (reference sequence). The CDR3 is 15 residues long. After removal of 6 bases from V and 3 bases from J, the junction contained 7 bases not matched to a gene. The CDR3, as DNA: TGTGCCAGCAGCTCCCTAGCGGGGGTCGAAGAGACCCAGTACTTC. This codes for CASSSLAGVEETQYF.

Regarding this clonotype: The germline gene is not matched at one end of the junction; a read error may be the cause. The chain uses TRBV20-1 and TRBJ2-1, with 10 bases matching TRBD1. This CDR3 has 16 residues. Germline V gene lookup returns CDR1 DFQATT and CDR2 SNEGSKA (reference sequence). Written as DNA, the CDR3 is TGCAGTGCTAGAGACGGGACAGGGGCTAGCTACGATGAGCAGTTCTTC. The encoded protein is CSARDGTGASYDEQFF.

This chain links TRBV2 with TRBJ2-7; 10 nucleotides align to TRBD1. This CDR3 has 14 residues. Germline trimming cut 9 bases from V and 0 bases from J; bases unmatched to any gene: 5. CDR1 and CDR2 from the germline V gene are SNHLY and FYNNEI. The CDR3 bases are TGTGCCAGTCCCAGGACAGGGGGCTCCTACGAGCAGTACTTC. Amino acid sequence: CASPRTGGSYEQYF.

A few counts support this clonotype. The genes are TRBV11-2 and TRBJ2-2; D unresolved. V lost 1 base and J 7 bases, leaving 13 bases between the germline ends. The CDR3 is made up of 15 amino acids. Germline CDR1 reads SGHAT; CDR2 reads FQNNGV. The CDR3 region is CASSLVLGPNGELFF. The CDR3 nucleotides read TGTGCCAGCAGCTTAGTCCTAGGCCCAAACGGGGAGCTGTTTTTT.

This clonotype was counted a few times. V is TRBV5-1 and J is TRBJ2-7; D gene ambiguous. CDR1 and CDR2 (germline): SGHRS, YFSETQ. Trimming removed 1 base from V and 5 bases from J, with 7 bases in between. The CDR3 extends over 12 amino acids. CDR3 bases: TGCGCCAGCAGCTTGAACGGTAACGAGCAGTACTTC. The encoded protein is CASSLNGNEQYF.

The V gene is TRBV2, the J gene TRBJ2-7; D is perhaps TRBD1 or TRBD2 (5 bases each). CDR1 and CDR2 from the germline V gene are SNHLY and FYNNEI. This CDR3 has 15 residues. The V and J ends lost 6 bases and 0 bases respectively, with 15 bases between them. CDR3 coding DNA: TGTGCCAGCAGCGAGGGGCCAGTCAGCTCCTACGAGCAGTACTTC. It codes for CASSEGPVSSYEQYF. The full variable domain, completed using reference TRBV2 and TRBJ2-7, is EPEVTQTPSHQVTQMGQEVILRCVPISNHLYFYWYRQILGQKVEFLVSFYNNEISEKSEIFDDQFSVERPDGSNFTLKIRSTKLEDSAMYFCASSEGPVSSYEQYFGPGTRLTVT.

The rearrangement links TRBV2 to TRBJ2-5; TRBD1 agrees at 8 bases. Germline loops: CDR1 SNHLY, CDR2 FYNNEI. After removal of 0 bases from V and 1 base from J, the junction contained 4 bases not matched to a gene. The CDR3 length is 16 residues. The CDR3 region has the DNA TGTGCCAGCAGTGAAGCGAACAGGGGGACCCAAGAGACCCAGTACTTC. It encodes CASSEANRGTQETQYF.

Only a few counts were recorded for this clonotype. The V gene is TRBV20-1, the J gene TRBJ2-4; D is unclear. The V and J ends lost 4 bases and 0 bases respectively, with 7 bases between them. Germline CDR1 reads DFQATT; CDR2 reads SNEGSKA (reference sequence). The CDR3 has 13 amino acids. The CDR3 DNA reads as TGCAGTGCTATTTGGCTAGCCAAAAACATTCAGTACTTC. Residues: CSAIWLAKNIQYF.